The source of this T cell receptor beta chain is a study of T cells in Graves' hyperthyroidism and ophthalmopathy. Overall study: The blood sample was taken at first diagnosis, before treatment began.

This clonotype was found many times. Its antigen is not identified. One end of the junction does not line up with germline, which may come from a read error. Amplification targeted TCR beta CDR3 regions from RNA transcripts. First-round RT-PCR targeting the TCR CDR3 was performed with the HTBI primer set. TCRdb processed the multiplex PCR reads anew with MiXCR; each CDR3 protein has one entry. The sample yields over 400,000 distinct CDR3 sequences, about 15% seen once. The V gene's germline CDR1 is SNHLY and CDR2 FYNNEI. The CDR3 covers 15 residues. Study-level findings and limits: Blood also showed most of the thyroid clonotypes that were expanded above 0.001. Ophthalmopathy was model-predicted a median about 6 months pre-onset.

The chain has TRBV2 and TRBJ2-7, with TRBD1 as a possible D gene (6 bases). This sequence originates from a man between 18 and 29 years old with Graves' ophthalmopathy. Input material: blood. CDR3 sequence (DNA): TGTGCCAGCCGTGACAGGTTACAAGCCTTCTACGAGCAGTACTTC. Protein product: CASRDRLQAFYEQYF.